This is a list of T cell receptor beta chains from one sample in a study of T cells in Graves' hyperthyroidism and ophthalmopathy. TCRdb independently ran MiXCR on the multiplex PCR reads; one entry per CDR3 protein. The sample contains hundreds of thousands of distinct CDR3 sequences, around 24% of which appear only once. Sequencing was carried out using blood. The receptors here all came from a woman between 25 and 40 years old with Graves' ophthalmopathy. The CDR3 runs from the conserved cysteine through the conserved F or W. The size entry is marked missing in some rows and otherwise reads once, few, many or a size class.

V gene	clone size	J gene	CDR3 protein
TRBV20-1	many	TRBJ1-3	CSARPNPGTGSSGNTIYF
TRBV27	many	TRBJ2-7	CASSLADSLHEQYF
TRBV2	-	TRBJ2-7	CASSEALRGNEQYF
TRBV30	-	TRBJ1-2	CAWRETGSYTF
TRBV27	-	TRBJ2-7	CASSRQYSFYEQYF
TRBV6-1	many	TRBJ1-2	CASSGQGGGYTF
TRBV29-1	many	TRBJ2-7	CSVEGAAYEQYF
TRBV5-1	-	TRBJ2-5	CASSFGLKETQYF
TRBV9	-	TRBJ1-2	CASSDHSSYGYTF
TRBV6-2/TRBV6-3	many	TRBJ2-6	CASSYWASGANVLTF
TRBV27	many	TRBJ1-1	CASSPADRMNTEAFF
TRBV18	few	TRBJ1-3	CASSPDSWMGSGNTIYF
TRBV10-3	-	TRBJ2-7	CAISESFSSYEQYF
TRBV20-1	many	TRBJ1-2	CSARGVYGYTF
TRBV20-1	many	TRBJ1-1	CSARSGSTEAFF
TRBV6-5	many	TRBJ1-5	CASIKGQGVRYQPQHF
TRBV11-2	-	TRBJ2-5	CASSLAGGSGETQYF
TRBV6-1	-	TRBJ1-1	CASSEAGWAFF
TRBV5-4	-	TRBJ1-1	CASSSWDRDNTEAFF
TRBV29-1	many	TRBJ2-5	CSTWLGGQTQETQYF
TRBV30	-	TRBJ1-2	CAWSGHYGYTF
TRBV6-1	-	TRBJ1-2	CASSERAGGRGYTF
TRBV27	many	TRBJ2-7	CASSFGRNYEQYF
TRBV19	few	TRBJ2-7	CASSMGGTSYEQYF
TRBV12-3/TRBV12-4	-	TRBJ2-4	CASSLRGGGKNIQYF
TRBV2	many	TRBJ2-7	CASNYPGGNYEQYF
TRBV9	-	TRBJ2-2	CASSVVGGAGELFF
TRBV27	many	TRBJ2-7	CASSLLTSGGAFSYEQYF
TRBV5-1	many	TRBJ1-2	CASSEGTGVRTRGLNYGYTF
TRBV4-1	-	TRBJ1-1	CASTLSAGTGFTEAFF
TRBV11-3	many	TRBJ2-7	CASSLDGYEQYF
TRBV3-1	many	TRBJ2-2	CASSPGLGTDNTGELFF
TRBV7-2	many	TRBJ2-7	CASSLDSRPGGQQYF
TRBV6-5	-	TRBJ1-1	CASSYSMAGRTEAFF